The entry below describes one TCR beta chain. In the same sample, other DNA sequences code for this CDR3. This entry belongs to a study of cytomegalovirus exposure and HLA in healthy donors. 60 Vbeta and 13 Jbeta primers were used in PCR. Sequenced by immunoSEQ multiplex PCR; TCRdb stores in-frame clones only, minus some. The table lists 85,000 to 130,000 clones, around 75% of them singletons. This CDR3 is 15 amino acids long. Deletions cut 4 bases from V and 4 bases from J, with 16 bases between. Germline values: CDR1 SGHRS, CDR2 YFSETQ. The sample was PBMCs. This TCR was recovered from a male donor in good health and CMV-seropositive. The chain has TRBV5-1 and TRBJ2-3; TRBD2 might be the D (5 bases). CDR3 coding DNA: TGCGCCAGCAGCCATCCGGGATTAGCGCCAGATACGCAGTATTTT. Its protein is CASSHPGLAPDTQYF. The full variable domain, with the rest looked up from reference TRBV5-1 and TRBJ2-3, is KAGVTQTPRYLIKTRGQQVTLSCSPISGHRSVSWYQQTPGQGLQFLFEYFSETQRNKGNFPGRFSGRQFSNSRSEMNVSTLELGDSALYLCASSHPGLAPDTQYFGPGTRLTVL.